A selection of T cell receptor beta chains follows, all from one sample in a study of shared clonotypes between healthy human individuals. Some clones are missing from TCRdb's copy, which holds only in-frame ones; the method was immunoSEQ multiplex PCR. Among about 1.5 million clones, 95% to 99% were seen once, and the ten largest hold about 0.45%. Sequenced: naive CD4+ T cells sorted from blood. The receptor source for this set is a man under 40 in good health. Each CDR3 is given with its conserved first and last residue. A D gene is named only where the DNA matches it firmly. Part of the rows lack a size; the others show once, few, many or a class for expanded clones.

v_gene: TRBV19
abundance: .
j_gene: TRBJ2-2
d_gene: TRBD1
CDR3aa: CASSKPGQMNTGELFF
CDR3nt: TGTGCCAGTAGTAAGCCGGGACAGATGAACACCGGGGAGCTGTTTTTT

v_gene: TRBV5-1
abundance: .
j_gene: TRBJ2-5
d_gene: .
CDR3aa: CASNRERETQYF
CDR3nt: TGCGCCAGCAACCGGGAGAGAGAGACCCAGTACTTC

v_gene: TRBV9
abundance: .
j_gene: TRBJ1-1
d_gene: .
CDR3aa: CASSAPDVHTEAFF
CDR3nt: TGTGCCAGCAGCGCGCCGGATGTTCACACTGAAGCTTTCTTT

v_gene: TRBV27
abundance: .
j_gene: TRBJ2-1
d_gene: .
CDR3aa: CASSLRGAQGVGFF
CDR3nt: TGTGCCAGCAGTTTACGGGGGGCTCAGGGGGTCGGGTTCTTC

v_gene: TRBV28
abundance: .
j_gene: TRBJ2-7
d_gene: TRBD2
CDR3aa: CASSVGPSGSYEQYF
CDR3nt: TGTGCCAGCAGTGTTGGGCCTAGCGGGAGCTACGAGCAGTACTTC

v_gene: TRBV5-8
abundance: .
j_gene: TRBJ2-7
d_gene: TRBD1
CDR3aa: CASSPDRVSYEQYF
CDR3nt: TGTGCCAGCAGCCCGGACAGGGTGTCCTACGAGCAGTACTTC

v_gene: TRBV9
abundance: .
j_gene: TRBJ1-1
d_gene: .
CDR3aa: CASSVVKSGAQYSNTEAFF
CDR3nt: TGTGCCAGCAGCGTAGTCAAGTCCGGGGCACAGTATTCTAACACTGAAGCTTTCTTT

v_gene: TRBV5-4
abundance: .
j_gene: TRBJ2-6
d_gene: .
CDR3aa: CASSLAASSGANVLTF
CDR3nt: TGTGCCAGCAGCTTGGCCGCTAGTTCTGGGGCCAACGTCCTGACTTTC

v_gene: TRBV7-2
abundance: .
j_gene: TRBJ2-5
d_gene: .
CDR3aa: CASSLVGFRETQYF
CDR3nt: TGTGCCAGCAGCTTAGTGGGGTTCCGGGAGACCCAGTACTTC

v_gene: TRBV19
abundance: once
j_gene: TRBJ1-2
d_gene: .
CDR3aa: CASRGIKDTF
CDR3nt: TGTGCCAGTAGAGGCATCAAGGACACCTTC

v_gene: TRBV5-8
abundance: .
j_gene: TRBJ2-2
d_gene: .
CDR3aa: CASSLVVYTGELFF
CDR3nt: TGTGCCAGCAGCTTGGTGGTGTACACCGGGGAGCTGTTTTTT

v_gene: TRBV5-1
abundance: .
j_gene: TRBJ2-7
d_gene: TRBD1
CDR3aa: CASSLGQGANEQYF
CDR3nt: TGCGCCAGCAGCCTGGGACAGGGGGCAAACGAGCAGTACTTC

v_gene: TRBV9
abundance: .
j_gene: TRBJ2-7
d_gene: TRBD2
CDR3aa: CASSLLREGYEQYF
CDR3nt: TGTGCCAGCAGCCTCTTGAGGGAGGGATACGAGCAGTACTTC

v_gene: TRBV7-3
abundance: .
j_gene: TRBJ2-4
d_gene: .
CDR3aa: CASSPHIGGAKNIQYF
CDR3nt: TGTGCCAGCAGCCCTCATATTGGGGGAGCCAAAAACATTCAGTACTTC

v_gene: TRBV27
abundance: .
j_gene: TRBJ2-6
d_gene: TRBD1
CDR3aa: CASSSPTPRLQGVAGANVLTF
CDR3nt: TGTGCCAGCAGTTCCCCGACGCCCCGCCTACAGGGGGTAGCTGGGGCCAACGTCCTGACTTTC

v_gene: TRBV30
abundance: .
j_gene: TRBJ1-2
d_gene: .
CDR3aa: CAWSTNPVVGPGYTF
CDR3nt: TGTGCCTGGAGCACGAACCCTGTAGTGGGCCCGGGCTACACCTTC

v_gene: TRBV5-1
abundance: .
j_gene: TRBJ2-7
d_gene: .
CDR3aa: CASSFRGRPYEQYF
CDR3nt: TGCGCCAGCAGCTTCAGAGGTCGTCCCTACGAGCAGTACTTC

v_gene: TRBV10-2
abundance: .
j_gene: TRBJ2-7
d_gene: .
CDR3aa: CASSVPGDISYEQYF
CDR3nt: TGCGCCAGCAGTGTCCCCGGGGACATCTCCTACGAGCAGTACTTC

v_gene: TRBV27
abundance: .
j_gene: TRBJ2-1
d_gene: TRBD2
CDR3aa: CASRNKGLAGNEQFF
CDR3nt: TGTGCCAGCAGAAATAAAGGACTAGCGGGAAATGAGCAGTTCTTC

v_gene: TRBV18
abundance: once
j_gene: TRBJ2-6
d_gene: .
CDR3aa: CASSPPLSGANVLTF
CDR3nt: TGTGCCAGCTCACCACCCCTCTCTGGGGCCAACGTCCTGACTTTC

v_gene: TRBV28
abundance: once
j_gene: TRBJ1-1
d_gene: .
CDR3aa: CASSLGQPSEAFF
CDR3nt: TGTGCCAGCAGTCTCGGACAGCCGTCTGAAGCTTTCTTT

v_gene: TRBV5-4
abundance: .
j_gene: TRBJ2-1
d_gene: TRBD2
CDR3aa: CASSRTSGRPSYNEQFF
CDR3nt: TGTGCCAGCAGCCGGACTAGCGGGAGACCCTCCTACAATGAGCAGTTCTTC

v_gene: TRBV11-2
abundance: .
j_gene: TRBJ2-3
d_gene: TRBD2
CDR3aa: CASSSSGRAADTQYF
CDR3nt: TGTGCCAGCAGCAGTAGCGGGAGGGCGGCAGATACGCAGTATTTT

v_gene: TRBV7-9
abundance: .
j_gene: TRBJ2-2
d_gene: .
CDR3aa: CASSFLRGNTGELFF
CDR3nt: TGTGCCAGCAGCTTTCTCCGGGGAAACACCGGGGAGCTGTTTTTT

v_gene: TRBV11-2
abundance: once
j_gene: TRBJ2-1
d_gene: .
CDR3aa: CASSRSEGRGEQFF
CDR3nt: TGTGCCAGCAGCAGGAGTGAGGGCCGAGGGGAGCAGTTCTTC

v_gene: TRBV28
abundance: .
j_gene: TRBJ2-7
d_gene: .
CDR3aa: CATSDYEQYF
CDR3nt: TGTGCCACTTCAGACTACGAGCAGTACTTC

v_gene: TRBV15
abundance: .
j_gene: TRBJ2-7
d_gene: .
CDR3aa: CATSRDRRGPYEQYF
CDR3nt: TGTGCCACCAGCAGAGATCGGCGGGGCCCCTACGAGCAGTACTTC

v_gene: TRBV25-1
abundance: .
j_gene: TRBJ1-3
d_gene: TRBD1
CDR3aa: CASSEGGDRGPNTIYF
CDR3nt: TGTGCCAGCAGTGAAGGTGGGGACAGGGGGCCGAACACCATATATTTT

v_gene: TRBV20-1
abundance: .
j_gene: TRBJ2-1
d_gene: .
CDR3aa: CSASHGFF
CDR3nt: TGCAGTGCTAGTCACGGGTTCTTC

v_gene: TRBV6-1
abundance: .
j_gene: TRBJ1-1
d_gene: .
CDR3aa: CASRYTAVGNEAFF
CDR3nt: TGTGCCAGCAGATACACGGCGGTAGGGAATGAAGCTTTCTTT

v_gene: TRBV7-8
abundance: .
j_gene: TRBJ1-5
d_gene: TRBD1
CDR3aa: CASSSGTGYSNQPQHF
CDR3nt: TGTGCCAGCAGCTCGGGGACAGGCTATAGCAATCAGCCCCAGCATTTT

v_gene: TRBV5-1
abundance: .
j_gene: TRBJ2-1
d_gene: TRBD2
CDR3aa: CASSFESSGSNEQFF
CDR3nt: TGCGCCAGCAGCTTTGAGTCTAGCGGGAGCAATGAGCAGTTCTTC

v_gene: TRBV7-9
abundance: .
j_gene: TRBJ1-3
d_gene: TRBD1
CDR3aa: CASSLGHPRGPSSGNTIYF
CDR3nt: TGTGCCAGCAGCTTAGGTCACCCGAGGGGGCCAAGCTCTGGAAACACCATATATTTT

v_gene: TRBV10-3
abundance: .
j_gene: TRBJ2-1
d_gene: TRBD2
CDR3aa: CATGGTSGAGEQFF
CDR3nt: TGTGCCACCGGGGGGACTAGCGGGGCAGGTGAGCAGTTCTTC

v_gene: TRBV10-3
abundance: once
j_gene: TRBJ1-5
d_gene: .
CDR3aa: CAISRGLDNQPQHF
CDR3nt: TGTGCCATCAGTAGAGGGTTGGACAATCAGCCCCAGCATTTT

v_gene: TRBV19
abundance: .
j_gene: TRBJ2-1
d_gene: TRBD2
CDR3aa: CASSLPGLAGAVEQFF
CDR3nt: TGTGCCAGTAGCTTGCCCGGACTAGCGGGAGCGGTTGAGCAGTTCTTC

v_gene: TRBV19
abundance: .
j_gene: TRBJ2-1
d_gene: .
CDR3aa: CATSIRATDEQFF
CDR3nt: TGTGCCACTTCAATCAGGGCGACGGACGAGCAGTTCTTC

v_gene: TRBV11-2
abundance: .
j_gene: TRBJ1-5
d_gene: .
CDR3aa: CASSSTGRYQPQHF
CDR3nt: TGTGCCAGCAGCTCGACGGGGAGGTATCAGCCCCAGCATTTT

v_gene: TRBV5-1
abundance: .
j_gene: TRBJ2-5
d_gene: TRBD1
CDR3aa: CASSPGTGWETQYF
CDR3nt: TGCGCCAGCAGCCCCGGGACAGGATGGGAGACCCAGTACTTC